These 7 T cell receptor beta chains came from one sample sequenced in a study of shared clonotypes between healthy human individuals. Profiled with immunoSEQ multiplex PCR; TCRdb holds only in-frame clones, not every one. This table has hundreds of thousands of clones, approximately 75% appearing once. Sequencing was done on a sample of memory CD4+ T cells sorted from blood. Subset defined: CD45RA-negative fraction. These TCRs come from a woman younger than 45 in good health.

The gene calls are TRBV5-6 and TRBJ1-3; D is undetermined. V was cut by 3 bases and J by 4 bases, with 11 bases left in between. Germline-derived CDR1 and CDR2 are SGHDT and YYEEEE. The CDR3 totals 14 residues. In nucleotides, the CDR3 is TGTGCCAGCAGCTCCGCACAAGGAGGAAACACCATATATTTT. Amino acids: CASSSAQGGNTIYF.

V gene TRBV19 combines with J gene TRBJ1-5; D gene ambiguous. Germline CDR1 and CDR2: LNHDA and SQIVND (reference sequence). The CDR3 spans 17 residues. V lost 1 base and J lost 1, with 14 bases in between. The CDR3 DNA is TGTGCCAGTAGTATAGCAAACTCTGGCGGAAGCAATCAGCCCCAGCATTTT. Protein: CASSIANSGGSNQPQHF.

V usage is TRBV28 and J usage is TRBJ2-1, with no clear D. CDR3 size: 14 residues. The V gene's germline CDR1 is MDHEN and CDR2 SYDVKM. Trimming took 8 bases from V and 0 from J, leaving 11 bases between them. The CDR3 region has the DNA TGTGCCAGCTGGGCCAGAAGCTCCTACAATGAGCAGTTCTTC. The encoded protein is CASWARSSYNEQFF.

This rearrangement joins TRBV19 to TRBJ2-7; D unresolved. The CDR3 length is 15 residues. The germline V gene has CDR1 LNHDA and CDR2 SQIVND (reference sequence). Trimming took off 6 bases at V and 0 bases at J, with 15 bases between the two ends. CDR3 amino acids: CASRKSDSSSYEQYF. The CDR3 nucleotides read TGTGCCAGTAGAAAATCAGATTCGAGCTCCTACGAGCAGTACTTC.

The genes are TRBV7-9 and TRBJ2-7; 7 nucleotides agree with TRBD1. The CDR3 is 12 amino acids. Per the germline V gene, CDR1 is SEHNR and CDR2 is FQNEAQ (reference sequence). Trimming took 4 bases from V and 5 from J; bases not matched to a gene: 2. CDR3 bases: TGTGCCAGCAGCTACAGGGGACACGAGCAGTACTTC. Encoded protein: CASSYRGHEQYF.

The chain recombines TRBV28 with TRBJ2-3; TRBD2 matches at 11 bases. This CDR3 has 14 amino acids. The V and J ends lost 8 bases and 4 bases, in that order; junction bases with no gene match: 5. The V gene's germline CDR1 is MDHEN and CDR2 SYDVKM. CDR3 residues: CASVAGGPSDTQYF. The DNA of the CDR3 is TGTGCCAGCGTAGCGGGAGGGCCATCAGATACGCAGTATTTT.

The chain uses TRBV28 and TRBJ2-7; possibly TRBD1 for D (6 bases). Germline V lookup: CDR1 MDHEN, CDR2 SYDVKM. Deletions cut 6 bases from V and 0 bases from J, with 15 bases between. The CDR3 is made up of 15 amino acids. The CDR3 protein is CASRNGGSISYEQYF. The CDR3 region has the DNA TGTGCCAGCAGGAATGGGGGCTCAATCTCCTACGAGCAGTACTTC.